Sequencing of this T cell receptor beta chain was carried out in a study of cytomegalovirus exposure and HLA in healthy donors. A word on this clone: Its cognate antigen is unknown.

With 4 bases clipped from V and 6 bases from J, the junction kept 1 base outside the gene matches. Germline assignment: CDR1 MDHEN and CDR2 SYDVKM. The CDR3 contains 14 residues. The donors were in the roughly 110-subject validation cohort; that cohort was separate from the approximately 700-subject first cohort. Here immunoSEQ multiplex PCR was the method, and the copy in TCRdb shows in-frame clones only, minus some. Seen here are about 140,000 clones, roughly 81% observed once, and the top ten hold about 1.5%. The study's findings and limits: Cytomegalovirus association was assigned to about 150 TCR beta chains. Through in vitro validation, three CMV-associated chains were shown to be specific for CMV antigens.

V gene TRBV28 combines with J gene TRBJ1-4; 11 nucleotides align to TRBD1. The sequenced sample consisted of PBMCs. This TCR was sampled from a woman aged 25 to 39 in good health and CMV-seronegative. The CDR3 protein is CASSWTGGYEKLFF. The CDR3 DNA reads TGTGCCAGCAGTTGGACAGGGGGCTATGAAAAACTGTTTTTT.